This T cell receptor beta chain was recovered during a study of T cell repertoires in cytomegalovirus infection. Overall study context: As its CMV epitopes, the study selected recently identified HLA-C-restricted and well-studied HLA-B-restricted targets. Public TCR beta signatures provided an indication of both CMV infection and a matching HLA type.

About this clonotype: What it binds is not known.

Study-level points and caveats: The ex vivo response was dominated by HLA-C-restricted CMV-specific TCR beta clonotypes. Cumulative public TCR beta family frequency identified CMV carriers with the relevant HLA.

TCRdb itself ran the reads through MiXCR, one entry per CDR3 protein. The data contain roughly 570,000 distinct CDR3 sequences, 40% of them singletons. V trimming: 5 bases; J trimming: 8 bases; junction bases outside the gene matches: 12. The CDR3 extends over 16 amino acids. Germline assignment: CDR1 SGHVS and CDR2 FQNEAQ. Sample: cultured PBMCs, taken from culture after CMV antigen stimulation. The chain combines TRBV7-8 with TRBJ1-4; 9 bases are a match to TRBD1. The sequence was obtained from a human donor in good health (CMV status not recorded). Some clones in this sample may be carry-over from other donors' samples. CDR3 residues: CASSPTHRGLGEKLFF. CDR3 coding DNA: TGTGCCAGCAGCCCGACCCACAGGGGGCTAGGGGAAAAACTGTTTTTT.